This T cell receptor (beta chain) was observed in a study of T-cell memory formation after mild COVID-19. Overall study context: Each donor largely had its own TCR clusters.

Trimming cost V 4 bases and J 6 bases, with 11 bases left between them. The CDR3 length is 13 residues. Germline values: CDR1 LGHNA, CDR2 YSLEER. Study-level points and caveats: Contracting CD4+ clones sat mainly in CM and EM; CD8+ in EMRA.

Via MiXCR, TCRdb re-called the 5' RACE reads, giving one row per CDR3 protein. The repertoire holds around 300,000 distinct CDR3 sequences, with roughly 17% as singletons. This clonotype was seen ten or more times. Its antigen is currently unknown. The sequence derives from a young man who had mild COVID-19 (a few samples of this study predate the infection). Cell type and time point are not known. The V gene is TRBV4-3, the J gene TRBJ2-3; D call uncertain. The sequenced sample was PBMCs or a T cell subset sorted from them (not recorded which). The CDR3 DNA is TGCGCCAGCAGCCGTCTTCTCACGGATACGCAGTATTTT. Translated: CASSRLLTDTQYF.